Shown below are 27 T cell receptor beta chains from a single sample sequenced in a study of T cell repertoires in cytomegalovirus infection. TCRdb reanalysed the reads using MiXCR and keeps one entry per CDR3 protein. The repertoire holds around 530,000 distinct CDR3 sequences, 15% to 20% seen once, with 24% in the top ten. The sequenced sample consisted of CD8+ T cells from PBMCs. The receptors were sampled from a human donor in good health (CMV status not recorded). Some clones in this sample may be carry-over from other donors' samples.

V is TRBV11-2 and J is TRBJ2-1; no definite D call. V was shortened by 2 bases and J by 7 bases, with 15 bases between the two germline ends. Germline values: CDR1 SGHAT, CDR2 FQNNGV. This CDR3 contains 15 residues. CDR3 DNA sequence: TGTGCCAGCAGCTTACTAAGCTTGGGCCTGAATGAGCAGTTCTTC. It codes for CASSLLSLGLNEQFF.

The table lists this clonotype with a few counts. The V and J genes are TRBV9 and TRBJ2-6; D ambiguous. This CDR3 contains 14 residues. Germline CDR1 and CDR2: SGDLS and YYNGEE. V was clipped by 2 bases and J by 4 bases, with 7 bases between them. This chain's CDR3 is CASSVQSGANVLTF. The CDR3, as DNA: TGTGCCAGCAGCGTGCAGTCCGGGGCCAACGTCCTGACTTTC.

There are many counts of this clonotype. This chain joins TRBV11-2 and TRBJ2-1; no clear D gene. Per germline, CDR1 SGHAT and CDR2 FQNNGV. The CDR3 covers 12 residues. Trimming removed 4 bases from V and 10 bases from J, with 11 bases in between. CDR3 in amino acids: CASSSIDGEQFF. The CDR3 region has the DNA TGTGCCAGCAGCTCCATCGACGGGGAGCAGTTCTTC. Full variable domain (remainder filled in from reference TRBV11-2 and TRBJ2-1): EAGVAQSPRYKIIEKRQSVAFWCNPISGHATLYWYQQILGQGPKLLIQFQNNGVVDDSQLPKDRFSAERLKGVDSTLKIQPAKLEDSAVYLCASSSIDGEQFFGPGTRLTVL.

This clonotype was detected ten times or more. The chain combines TRBV11-2 with TRBJ2-3; no definite D call. Germline V gene lookup returns CDR1 SGHAT and CDR2 FQNNGV. The CDR3 totals 14 residues. The germline V and J ends were trimmed by 0 bases and 3 bases, with 7 bases remaining between them. The CDR3 nucleotides are TGTGCCAGCAGCTTAGATTTGGAGACAGATACGCAGTATTTT. Translation gives CASSLDLETDTQYF.

The genes are TRBV5-1 and TRBJ2-7, with D perhaps TRBD2 (5 bases). V shed 8 bases and J shed 0 bases, with 15 bases lying between them. CDR3 length: 14 amino acids. Germline-derived CDR1 and CDR2 are SGHRS and YFSETQ. The CDR3 loop reads CARNSASSSYEQYF. Written as DNA, the CDR3 is TGCGCCAGGAATAGCGCGTCTAGCTCCTACGAGCAGTACTTC.

This clonotype was observed a handful of times. V is TRBV12-3 or TRBV12-4 and J is TRBJ1-6; 8 bases agree with TRBD1. The trim removed 4 bases at V and 8 bases at J, leaving 10 bases unmatched. This CDR3 has 16 residues. DNA for the CDR3: TGTGCCAGCAGTTCCCCCAGGGGGCCGTCGGATTCACCCCTCCACTTT. Protein product: CASSSPRGPSDSPLHF.

There are a few counts of this clonotype. The V gene is TRBV5-4, the J gene TRBJ2-7, with 8 nucleotides matching TRBD2. This CDR3 region has 19 residues. The junction had 21 bases not matched to a gene; V was cut back by 6 bases and J by 1 base. The germline gives CDR1 SGHNT, CDR2 YYREEE (reference sequence). CDR3 loop: CASTTNPGGGSGSSYEQYF. The CDR3 DNA reads as TGTGCCAGCACCACCAACCCGGGCGGGGGGAGCGGGAGTTCCTACGAGCAGTACTTC.

This clonotype is a singleton in its sample. The V call is TRBV20-1, the J call TRBJ2-5; weak D call: TRBD1 (6 bases). Between the trimmed V and J ends, which lost 7 bases and 7 bases, there was a span of 19 bases. The CDR3 consists of 13 residues. The germline gives CDR1 DFQATT, CDR2 SNEGSKA (reference sequence). CDR3 amino acids: CSVTPDSAGTQYF. The CDR3 DNA sequence: TGCAGTGTCACGCCGGACAGCGCTGGGACCCAGTACTTC.

This clonotype was counted only a few times. This chain uses TRBV6-5 with TRBJ2-7; D call uncertain. Looked up from germline, CDR1 is MNHEY and CDR2 is SVGAGI. V lost 2 bases and J lost 3, with 14 bases in between. There are 15 residues in the CDR3. The DNA for the CDR3 is TGTGCCAGCAGTTACGGATCGAGTCTCAGCTACGAGCAGTACTTC. Encoded protein: CASSYGSSLSYEQYF.

The genes are TRBV28 and TRBJ1-4; D unresolved. The CDR3 consists of 15 residues. Between the trimmed V and J ends, which lost 8 bases and 0 bases, there was a span of 13 bases. Per the germline V gene, CDR1 is MDHEN and CDR2 is SYDVKM. This CDR3 is CASGGAGTTNEKLFF. DNA of the CDR3: TGTGCCAGCGGAGGCGCCGGGACAACTAATGAAAAACTGTTTTTT.

The sample holds many counts of this clonotype. The V gene is TRBV12-3 or TRBV12-4, the J gene TRBJ2-7, with D perhaps given as TRBD1 or TRBD2 (5 bases each). CDR3 length: 15 residues. Between the trimmed V and J ends, which lost 3 bases and 5 bases, there was a span of 17 bases. The CDR3 sequence: CASSFRDGYSHEQYF. CDR3 coding DNA: TGTGCCAGCAGTTTCCGGGACGGATATAGCCACGAGCAGTACTTC.

This clonotype was seen only a few times. The J gene is TRBJ1-1, the V gene TRBV29-1; D call uncertain. The length of the CDR3 is 11 residues. With 2 bases removed from V and 8 bases from J, the gap between germline ends came to 9 bases. Per the germline V gene, CDR1 is SQVTM and CDR2 is ANQGSEA. The CDR3 region has the DNA TGCAGCGTTGAAATCCAGGCGGAAGCTTTCTTT. Protein sequence: CSVEIQAEAFF.

Points on this clonotype: A much larger clonotype is one base distant, so this may be a read error. This sequence joins TRBV6-5 and TRBJ1-3; D gene uncertain. There are 15 residues in the CDR3. With 5 bases removed from V and 2 bases from J, the gap between germline ends came to 13 bases. In germline, CDR1 is MNHEY, CDR2 SVGAGI. The CDR3 coding sequence is TGTGCCAGCAGTCACGACGGTGGCGCTGGAAACACCATATATTTT. It codes for CASSHDGGAGNTIYF.

This clonotype was picked up a small number of times. V is TRBV10-2 and J is TRBJ2-5; 12 bases are a match to TRBD2. CDR1 WSHSY and CDR2 SAAADI come from the germline V gene. J gave up 0 bases and V 6 bases, and 5 bases lay outside the gene matches. This CDR3 is 16 amino acids long. CDR3 nucleotides: TGCGCCAGCAGAAGACTAGCGGGGGAGTACCAAGAGACCCAGTACTTC. Residues: CASRRLAGEYQETQYF.

This clonotype was recorded many times. The genes are TRBV6-1 and TRBJ1-5; 11 nucleotides align to TRBD1. V trimming: 5 bases; J trimming: 3 bases; junction bases outside the gene matches: 3. The CDR3 has 15 residues. Germline lookup yields CDR1 MNHNS and CDR2 SASEGT. The CDR3 sequence is CASSRTGGPNQPQHF. CDR3 DNA: TGTGCCAGCAGTCGGACAGGGGGCCCCAATCAGCCCCAGCATTTT.

This clonotype was recorded a few times. This chain joins TRBV27 and TRBJ2-3; D is unclear. There are 13 residues in the CDR3. The germline V gene encodes CDR1 MNHEY and CDR2 SMNVEV (reference sequence). V was clipped by 8 bases and J by 2 bases, with 11 bases between them. CDR3 loop: CASAPIATDTQYF. The CDR3 nucleotides read TGTGCCAGCGCCCCTATAGCCACAGATACGCAGTATTTT.

The CDR3 bases are TGTGCCAGCAGCCAAGATCCCTGGGGTTCCTACGAGCAGTACTTC. This sequence encodes CASSQDPWGSYEQYF. This rearrangement joins TRBV3-1 to TRBJ2-7; no definite D call. This CDR3 contains 15 residues. V was pared by 0 bases and J by 1 base, with 10 bases between. The germline gives CDR1 LGHDT, CDR2 YNNKEL (reference sequence).

This clonotype was found many times. The V and J genes are TRBV29-1 and TRBJ2-5, with 8 bases lining up with TRBD2. CDR1 and CDR2 (germline): SQVTM, ANQGSEA. Unmatched junction bases numbered 9, after V lost 5 bases and J lost 4 bases. There are 14 residues in the CDR3. The DNA for the CDR3 is TGCAGCGTTCGGACGGGAGGGCCGGGAGAGACCCAGTACTTC. It translates to CSVRTGGPGETQYF.

This chain uses TRBV15 with TRBJ1-1; D is ambiguous. This CDR3 is 12 amino acids long. CDR1 and CDR2 (germline): LNHNV, YYDKDF (reference sequence). V lost 1 base and J 10 bases, leaving 10 bases between the germline ends. The DNA for the CDR3 is TGTGCCACCAGCAGAGTTGATGAGAGAGCTTTCTTT. It codes for CATSRVDERAFF.

In this sample, this clonotype turned up a few times. The chain joins TRBV9 to TRBJ1-5; D unresolved. The CDR3 is made up of 15 amino acids. V gave up 0 bases and J gave up 0 bases, with 7 bases separating them. Germline assignment: CDR1 SGDLS and CDR2 YYNGEE. In DNA form, the CDR3 reads TGTGCCAGCAGCGTAGGTAGTGGTAGCAATCAGCCCCAGCATTTT. It yields the protein CASSVGSGSNQPQHF.

CDR3 bases: TGTGCCAGCAGCCCCTTCGGACAGGGGGACTACGAGCAGTACTTC. This sequence encodes CASSPFGQGDYEQYF. The V call is TRBV9, the J call TRBJ2-7; 10 bases map to TRBD1. This CDR3 contains 15 residues. V dropped 4 bases and J dropped 3; count of bases not matched to a gene: 7. Looked up from germline, CDR1 is SGDLS and CDR2 is YYNGEE.

In this sample, this clonotype turned up once. CDR3 in amino acids: CASSPRLAGAPDTQYF. Written as DNA, the CDR3 is TGTGCCAGCAGTCCCCGACTAGCGGGGGCCCCTGATACGCAGTATTTT. The rearrangement links TRBV6-6 to TRBJ2-3, with 12 bases lining up with TRBD2. The V gene's germline CDR1 is MNHNY and CDR2 SVGAGI (reference sequence). The CDR3 covers 16 residues. Germline trimming cut 5 bases from V and 6 bases from J; bases unmatched to any gene: 9.

This clonotype occurred many times. The chain joins TRBV12-3 or TRBV12-4 to TRBJ2-5, with 9 positions matching TRBD1. This CDR3 is 17 amino acids long. V was clipped by 1 base and J by 3 bases; unmatched bases: 9. CDR3 coding DNA: TGTGCCAGCAGTTTAGGCAAGGGACAGGGCTCTAAAGAGACCCAGTACTTC. Protein: CASSLGKGQGSKETQYF.

The genes are TRBV18 and TRBJ2-7; D gene unclear. The CDR3 is 14 residues long. V was cut by 3 bases and J by 3 bases, with 12 bases left in between. Germline-derived CDR1 and CDR2 are KGHSH and LQKENI. The CDR3 coding sequence is TGTGCCAGCTCACCGGATAACTCGAACTACGAGCAGTACTTC. Translating it yields CASSPDNSNYEQYF.

This clonotype was recorded many times. CDR3 DNA: TGTGCCAGCAGACTCGACAGGGAACAAGAGACCCAGTACTTC. This translates into CASRLDREQETQYF. The chain carries TRBV6-1 and TRBJ2-5; 7 nucleotides align to TRBD1. Germline CDR1 is MNHNS and CDR2 is SASEGT. The trim removed 6 bases at V and 2 bases at J, leaving 6 bases unmatched. CDR3 length: 14 amino acids.

The chain carries TRBV19 and TRBJ2-1; weak D call: TRBD2 (7 bases). The V end was cut by 1 base, the J end by 6 bases, with 16 bases between. Germline values: CDR1 LNHDA, CDR2 SQIVND (reference sequence). CDR3 length: 16 amino acids. The DNA for the CDR3 is TGTGCCAGTAGTATAGGGGCGGGGAGGGGGGTCAATGAGCAGTTCTTC. Protein product: CASSIGAGRGVNEQFF.

The V gene is TRBV20-1, the J gene TRBJ2-3; TRBD2 might be the D (6 bases). Germline CDR1 DFQATT, CDR2 SNEGSKA (reference sequence). The CDR3 runs to 16 residues. V shed 0 bases and J shed 2 bases, with 15 bases lying between them. CDR3 in DNA: TGCAGTGCTAGAGAACCCGGGACTTTTAACACAGATACGCAGTATTTT. Translated, it gives CSAREPGTFNTDTQYF.